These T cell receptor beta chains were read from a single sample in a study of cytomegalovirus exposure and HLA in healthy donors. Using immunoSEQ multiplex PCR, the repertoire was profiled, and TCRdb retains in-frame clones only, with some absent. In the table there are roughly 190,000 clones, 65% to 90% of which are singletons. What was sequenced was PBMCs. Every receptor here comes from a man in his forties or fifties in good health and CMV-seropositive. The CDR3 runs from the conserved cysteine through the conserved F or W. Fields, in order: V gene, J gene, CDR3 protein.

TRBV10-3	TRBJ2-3	CATRTSGGVDTQYF
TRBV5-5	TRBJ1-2	CASSLAAGYNYGYTF
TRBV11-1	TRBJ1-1	CASSVGQGNTEAFF
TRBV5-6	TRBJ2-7	CASSYDRSDEQYF
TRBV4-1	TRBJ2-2	CASSQDPAGANQAGELFF
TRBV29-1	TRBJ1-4	CSVAQGPPAREKLFF
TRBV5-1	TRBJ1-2	CASSSTDRAVRGGYTF
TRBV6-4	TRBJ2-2	CASAWEGGSGELFF
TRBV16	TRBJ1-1	CASSQSMGRPNTEAFF
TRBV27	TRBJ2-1	CASTTQELLYYNEQFF
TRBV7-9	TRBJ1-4	CASSLEMPSGPGEKLFF
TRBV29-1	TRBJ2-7	CSVEGTGNEQYF
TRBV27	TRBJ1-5	CASSLGQGVNQPQHF
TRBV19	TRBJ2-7	CASSIGPRNYEQYF
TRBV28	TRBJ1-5	CASSLRAGGYNQPQHF
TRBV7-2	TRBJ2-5	CASSQAVMQTQYF
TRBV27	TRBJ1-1	CASSLSDRGEAFF
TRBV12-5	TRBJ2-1	CASGSTGGYNEQFF
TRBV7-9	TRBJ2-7	CASSASTSGGYEQYF
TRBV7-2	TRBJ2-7	CASSPLTNHDEQYF
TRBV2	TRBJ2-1	CASSELSSYNEQFF
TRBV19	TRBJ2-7	CASSDRGPYEQYF
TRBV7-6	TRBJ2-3	CASSLGSQGAADTQYF
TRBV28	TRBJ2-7	CASRPTGSYEQYF
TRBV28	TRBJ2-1	CASSYYNYDWSSYNEQFF
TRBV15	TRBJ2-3	CATSFPDRGLGTDTQYF
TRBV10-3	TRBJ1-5	CAISDPGGSNQPQHF
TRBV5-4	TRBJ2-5	CASSPPGQGPETQYF
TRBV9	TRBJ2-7	CASSAAGQGMDEQYF
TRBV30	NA	CAWSVGTDEQYF
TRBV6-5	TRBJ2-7	CASSQGQGLTYEQYF
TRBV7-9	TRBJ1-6	CASSPTVNSPLHF
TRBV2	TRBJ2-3	CASSEFGRGPEDTQYF
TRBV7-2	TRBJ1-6	CASSTMIGQGGPPLHF
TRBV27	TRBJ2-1	CASSTDPGLAGGKGHNEQFF
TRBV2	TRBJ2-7	CASLRQGSSYEQYF
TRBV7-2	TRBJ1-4	CASSLGGRGDEKLFF
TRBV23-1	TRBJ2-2	CASLGQAPRTGELFF
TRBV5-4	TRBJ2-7	CASSFSSGGVEQYF
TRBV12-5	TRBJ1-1	CASGSPGNLEAFF
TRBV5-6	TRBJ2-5	CASSTGLAEQQYF
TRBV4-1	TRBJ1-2	CASSQNSYGYTF
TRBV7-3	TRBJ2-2	CASSPRTGWNTGELFF
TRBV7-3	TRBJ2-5	CASSSTGRQETQYF
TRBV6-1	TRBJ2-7	CASSEKLAGAYEQYF
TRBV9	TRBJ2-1	CASSGQGGNEQFF
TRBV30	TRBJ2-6	CAWSIAGANVLTF
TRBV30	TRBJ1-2	CALKRVEGYTF
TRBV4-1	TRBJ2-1	CASSQVPGGPVHEQFF